This T cell receptor beta chain was obtained from a study of shared clonotypes between healthy human individuals. For the study at large: Donors were two women and a few men aged 18 to 49. The study's findings and limits: Generation of non-shared clonotypes was less probable than generation of clonotypes shared by all four donors. Richness estimates generally favored naive over memory subsets.

Data came from immunoSEQ multiplex PCR; TCRdb stores just in-frame clones and leaves some out. The data contain hundreds of thousands of clones, approximately 96% of them singletons. Comments on this clone: Its antigen is unknown.

The trim removed 5 bases at V and 12 bases at J, leaving 4 bases unmatched. This CDR3 has 12 amino acids. Germline assignment: CDR1 SGHTA and CDR2 FQGNSA. Naive-designated CD8 cells lacked CD45RO, were positively enriched for CCR7, and omitted terminally differentiated effector memory CD45RA+ cells. V is TRBV7-2 and J is TRBJ2-7, with 13 bases fitting TRBD2. Sequenced: naive CD8+ T cells sorted from blood. This TCR was sampled from a man aged 25-40 years in good health. CDR3 residues: CASSRTSGSLYF. CDR3 bases: TGTGCCAGCAGCCGGACTAGCGGGAGTCTGTACTTC.